Shown below are 9 T cell receptor beta chains from a single sample sequenced in a study of shared clonotypes between healthy human individuals. This table comes from immunoSEQ multiplex PCR, and its TCRdb copy is limited to in-frame clones, with some not included. This sample has about 480,000 clones, with around 79% found just once. Sequenced sample: PBMCs. The receptors originated from a woman aged 40 to 49 in good health. Some clones in this sample may be carry-over from other donors' samples.

The J gene is TRBJ2-7, the V gene TRBV11-2, with no clear D. The germline CDR1 and CDR2 sequences are SGHAT and FQNNGV. The CDR3 is 16 amino acids. Trimming shortened V by 1 base and J by 6 bases, and 19 bases separated the two germline ends. CDR3 protein: CASSLGRKGRPGEQYF. In DNA, the CDR3 is TGTGCCAGCAGCTTAGGCCGCAAAGGACGCCCGGGCGAGCAGTACTTC.

This clone was counted only a few times. The chain carries TRBV6-1 and TRBJ2-7; 9 bases are shared with TRBD2. J gave up 1 base and V 4 bases, and 5 bases lay outside the gene matches. The germline V gene has CDR1 MNHNS and CDR2 SASEGT. This CDR3 is built from 15 residues. CDR3 residues: CASSVAGGPSYEQYF. CDR3 DNA: TGTGCCAGCAGTGTTGCGGGAGGGCCTTCCTACGAGCAGTACTTC.

This sequence joins TRBV5-4 and TRBJ2-3, with 11 positions matching TRBD1. With 4 bases clipped from V and 3 bases from J, the junction kept 7 bases outside the gene matches. The CDR3 is made up of 16 amino acids. Germline-derived CDR1 and CDR2 are SGHNT and YYREEE (reference sequence). The DNA of the CDR3 is TGTGCCAGCAGCCTAAGGACAGGGGGCTATACAGATACGCAGTATTTT. Translating gives CASSLRTGGYTDTQYF.

The V call is TRBV30, the J call TRBJ2-3, with D perhaps TRBD2 (6 bases). Trimming stripped 1 base from V and 5 bases from J, with 19 bases between. The CDR3 covers 16 residues. Germline CDR1 is GTSNPN and CDR2 is SVGIG (reference sequence). CDR3 in DNA: TGTGCCTGGAGTGGCCCCCGTCGACTAGGTGTAGATACGCAGTATTTT. It translates to CAWSGPRRLGVDTQYF.

The chain has TRBV30 and TRBJ1-4; D is unresolved. This CDR3 contains 12 residues. Germline V gene sequence: CDR1 GTSNPN, CDR2 SVGIG (reference sequence). The V end was cut by 5 bases, the J end by 6 bases, with 10 bases between. The CDR3 loop reads CAWGLSDEKLFF. The CDR3 bases are TGTGCCTGGGGGTTGTCGGATGAAAAACTGTTTTTT.

The chain is built from TRBV7-8 and TRBJ2-5; a weak D match, TRBD2 (6 bases). Between the trimmed V and J ends, which lost 1 base and 2 bases, there was a span of 8 bases. The germline CDR1 and CDR2 sequences are SGHVS and FQNEAQ. The CDR3 consists of 14 residues. The CDR3 protein is CASSLGTTQETQYF. DNA for the CDR3: TGTGCCAGCAGCTTAGGGACTACACAAGAGACCCAGTACTTC. The full variable domain, its missing parts supplied by reference TRBV7-8 and TRBJ2-5, is GAGVSQSPRYKVAKRGQDVALRCDPISGHVSLFWYQQALGQGPEFLTYFQNEAQLDKSGLPSDRFFAERPEGSVSTLKIQRTQQEDSAVYLCASSLGTTQETQYFGPGTRLLVL.

The chain is built from TRBV11-2 and TRBJ2-2; D ambiguous. Germline CDR1 is SGHAT and CDR2 is FQNNGV. This CDR3 contains 12 residues. Trimming left V 5 bases short and J 8 bases short, with 9 bases between. The CDR3: CASSRNQGELFF. The CDR3 DNA is TGTGCCAGCAGCCGGAATCAAGGGGAGCTGTTTTTT.

The genes are TRBV30 and TRBJ1-1; TRBD1 aligns across 7 bases. The CDR3 loop spans 15 amino acids. V gave up 7 bases and J gave up 5 bases; unmatched junction bases: 16. The germline V gene has CDR1 GTSNPN and CDR2 SVGIG (reference sequence). In DNA form, the CDR3 reads TGTGCCTCCCGAGACCAAGAATACAGGGGAACTGAAGCTTTCTTT. Amino acids: CASRDQEYRGTEAFF. The full variable domain, its missing parts supplied by reference TRBV30 and TRBJ1-1, is SQTIHQWPATLVQPVGSPLSLECTVEGTSNPNLYWYRQAAGRGLQLLFYSVGIGQISSEVPQNLSASRPQDRQFILSSKKLLLSDSGFYLCASRDQEYRGTEAFFGQGTRLTVV.

The chain couples TRBV28 to TRBJ2-1; 9 nucleotides match TRBD2. Germline V gives CDR1 MDHEN, CDR2 SYDVKM. Trimming at V came to 1 base and at J to 6 bases, leaving 7 bases not matched to a gene. This CDR3 has 16 amino acids. This CDR3 reads CASSLLAGGPTNEQFF. DNA for the CDR3: TGTGCCAGCAGTTTATTGGCGGGAGGGCCGACCAATGAGCAGTTCTTC.